The T cell receptor beta chain under discussion was sequenced for a study of T cell responses to AZD1222 COVID-19 vaccine. Study-level information: Pooled together were second doses at about 4 or about 12 weeks. General study results and limits: Following two doses of AZD1222, Spike-specific TCR breadth and depth rose. Reportedly, nearly half the spike-specific TCRs target unmutated variant regions. With dominance at 160-218 and 743-854, vaccine-associated CD4 TCRs spanned spike.

The method was immunoSEQ multiplex PCR; TCRdb's version includes in-frame clones alone and lacks a portion of them. The table includes over 130,000 clones, almost 90% detected once. This CDR3 is 10 amino acids long. The ends were cut back, 9 bases at V and 10 bases at J, with 10 bases in the middle. The germline CDR1 and CDR2 sequences are SNHLY and FYNNEI. Remarks on this clone: The target antigen is unknown.

The clonotype originates from an adult in good health. The specimen was peripheral blood, collected on day 0 of AZD1222 vaccination. J is TRBJ2-1 and V is TRBV2; D gene uncertain. CDR3 in amino acids: CASRGEEQFF. The CDR3 DNA reads TGTGCCAGTCGCGGAGAGGAGCAGTTCTTC. The full variable domain, completed using reference TRBV2 and TRBJ2-1, is EPEVTQTPSHQVTQMGQEVILRCVPISNHLYFYWYRQILGQKVEFLVSFYNNEISEKSEIFDDQFSVERPDGSNFTLKIRSTKLEDSAMYFCASRGEEQFFGPGTRLTVL.